The rows below give T cell receptor beta chains drawn from one sample of a study of blood T cell repertoires in COVID-19. The table came from immunoSEQ multiplex PCR; TCRdb's copy has only in-frame clones and leaves some out. The table has under 300,000 clones, just under 85% seen once. Sequencing was carried out using peripheral blood. These receptors originate from a man aged 50 to 59 with acute or convalescent COVID-19. The CDR3 runs from the conserved cysteine through the conserved F or W. A D gene is named only where the DNA matches it firmly. Some rows mark clone size as missing; the rest say once, few, many or name a class of expanded clone.

TRBJ1-2	NA	NA	TRBV10-3	TGTGCCATCAGTCAGGCGGGTAAGACTTATGGCTACACCTTC	CAISQAGKTYGYTF
TRBJ1-1	NA	TRBD1	TRBV7-8	TGTGCCAGCAGCGAACAGGGGGCTCTGGTCACTGAAGCTTTCTTT	CASSEQGALVTEAFF
TRBJ2-1	NA	NA	TRBV4-2	TGTGCCAGCAGCCTTCAGACTCTCAGCTCCTACAATGAGCAGTTCTTC	CASSLQTLSSYNEQFF
TRBJ1-4	NA	NA	TRBV7-9	TGTGCCAGCAGCGGGGGGACCCTGGACGGTGAAAAACTGTTTTTT	CASSGGTLDGEKLFF
TRBJ1-6	few	TRBD1	TRBV28	TGTGCCAGCAGTTCCCTCGGGACAGGGGATTCACCCCTCCACTTT	CASSSLGTGDSPLHF
TRBJ1-1	NA	NA	TRBV11-3	TGTGCCAGCAGTCTGACAGGTCACAAAGCTTTCTTT	CASSLTGHKAFF
TRBJ1-6	NA	NA	TRBV4-1	TGCGCCAGCAGCCAAGAAGAGTCACCCCTCCACTTT	CASSQEESPLHF
TRBJ1-1	NA	TRBD1	TRBV7-3	TGTGCCAGCAGCACCACAGGGGGCACTGAAGCTTTCTTT	CASSTTGGTEAFF
TRBJ2-1	NA	TRBD2	TRBV7-3	TGTGCCAGCAGTTTTAGCGGGAGCATATACAATGAGCAGTTCTTC	CASSFSGSIYNEQFF
TRBJ2-5	NA	NA	TRBV3-1/TRBV3-2	TGTGCCAGCAGCCAAGATTTTTGGGTAGCGGAGACCCAGTACTTC	CASSQDFWVAETQYF
TRBJ1-2	NA	TRBD1	TRBV20-1	TGCAGTGCTAGTCGCCTCACAGGGGGGAGCGGCTACACCTTC	CSASRLTGGSGYTF
TRBJ1-2	NA	NA	TRBV5-1	TGCGCCAGCAGCTTGCTGGAGGGTTTGAGCTATGGCTACACCTTC	CASSLLEGLSYGYTF
TRBJ2-1	once	TRBD2	TRBV15	TGTGCCACCGGACTAGCGGGGGGCCGGAATGAGCAGTTCTTC	CATGLAGGRNEQFF
TRBJ2-7	NA	NA	TRBV15	TGTGCCACCAGCAGAGAATCAACATCTTACGAGCAGTACTTC	CATSRESTSYEQYF
TRBJ1-1	NA	TRBD1	TRBV6-2/TRBV6-3	TGTGCCAGCAGTTTACAGGGGGTATATGCGGTAACTGAAGCTTTCTTT	CASSLQGVYAVTEAFF
TRBJ1-1	NA	NA	TRBV7-9	TGTGCCAGCAGCCCATTACTCTGGGCTTTCTTT	CASSPLLWAFF
TRBJ1-6	NA	NA	TRBV6-5	TGTGCCAGCAGTATCACCAGGGATTCACCCCTCCACTTT	CASSITRDSPLHF
TRBJ2-7	NA	TRBD2	TRBV7-8	TGTGCCAGCAGCTCCACTAGCGGGGGGTACGCCGAGCAGTACTTC	CASSSTSGGYAEQYF
TRBJ2-3	NA	TRBD1	TRBV30	TGTGCCTGGATAATGACAGGGGAGGACGGGATAGATACGCAGTATTTT	CAWIMTGEDGIDTQYF
TRBJ1-1	NA	NA	TRBV30	TGTGCCTGGAGTGCCCGGGGTATACTCTTT	CAWSARGILF
TRBJ1-5	NA	NA	TRBV6-5	TGTGCCAGCAGTTACTATCGGGACTCGGATCAGCCCCAGCATTTT	CASSYYRDSDQPQHF
TRBJ2-2	few	NA	TRBV7-6	TGTGCCAGCAGCTTCAGGGCCACTACTAACACCGGGGAGCTGTTTTTT	CASSFRATTNTGELFF
TRBJ1-6	NA	NA	TRBV25-1	TGTGCCAGCAGCCATAGGCAGGCGAGCTTTGGTCCCCTCCACTTT	CASSHRQASFGPLHF
TRBJ1-2	NA	NA	TRBV7-8	TGTGCCAGCAGCTTCGGGTCCAACTATGGCTACACCTTC	CASSFGSNYGYTF
TRBJ1-4	NA	NA	TRBV5-1	TGCGCCAGCAGCTTGGCCGGAGAGGAAAAACTGTTTTTT	CASSLAGEEKLFF
TRBJ1-2	NA	NA	TRBV7-8	TGTGCCAGCACCCTCGGGGGTTGGGAGATTAACTATGGCTACACCTTC	CASTLGGWEINYGYTF
TRBJ2-5	NA	NA	TRBV9	TGTGCCAGCAGCGTAGACTTCCAAGAGACCCAGTACTTC	CASSVDFQETQYF
TRBJ1-2	NA	NA	TRBV5-8	TGTGCCAGCACACTCGACAGTCGGCATGGCTACACCTTC	CASTLDSRHGYTF
TRBJ2-5	NA	NA	TRBV7-2	TGTGCCAGCAGCCGTCAAGAGACCCAGTACTTC	CASSRQETQYF
TRBJ2-1	once	NA	TRBV14	TGTGCCAGCAGCCAAGTTGGAGACGGATTCTACAATGAGCAGTTCTTC	CASSQVGDGFYNEQFF
TRBJ2-1	NA	TRBD2	TRBV7-9	TGTGCCAGCGAAAGACTAGCGGGTTCACTTAGCTCCTACAATGAGCAGTTCTTC	CASERLAGSLSSYNEQFF
TRBJ2-2	NA	TRBD2	TRBV2	TGTGCCAGCAGTGGAAACGGGGGGACGGAGTACGGGGAGCTGTTTTTT	CASSGNGGTEYGELFF
TRBJ2-7	few	TRBD1	TRBV7-9	TGTGCCAGCAGCTCCACCGGACAGGCGCGACACTACGAGCAGTACTTC	CASSSTGQARHYEQYF
TRBJ1-4	NA	TRBD1	TRBV5-1	TGCGCCAGCAGCCAACAGGGGTCGGCTGAAAAACTGTTTTTT	CASSQQGSAEKLFF
TRBJ1-3	NA	TRBD1	TRBV27	TGTGCCAGCAGCTCAGACAGGGGACGTGGAAACACCATATATTTT	CASSSDRGRGNTIYF
TRBJ1-2	NA	NA	TRBV5-5	TGTGCCAGCATCGAAAAGGGAACAGCGGCTAGCTATGGCTACACCTTC	CASIEKGTAASYGYTF
TRBJ2-4	NA	TRBD2	TRBV4-1	TGCGCCAGCAGCCCCTCCCGGGGACTAGCTGTGGATCATTACATTCAGTACTTC	CASSPSRGLAVDHYIQYF
TRBJ2-2	NA	NA	TRBV27	TGTGCCAGCACCCCTTGGTACTCGGAACGGGGTACCGGGGAGCTGTTTTTT	CASTPWYSERGTGELFF
TRBJ1-2	NA	NA	TRBV11-3	TGTGCCAGCAGCTCCGGACAGACCCAGATTACCTATGGCTACACCTTC	CASSSGQTQITYGYTF